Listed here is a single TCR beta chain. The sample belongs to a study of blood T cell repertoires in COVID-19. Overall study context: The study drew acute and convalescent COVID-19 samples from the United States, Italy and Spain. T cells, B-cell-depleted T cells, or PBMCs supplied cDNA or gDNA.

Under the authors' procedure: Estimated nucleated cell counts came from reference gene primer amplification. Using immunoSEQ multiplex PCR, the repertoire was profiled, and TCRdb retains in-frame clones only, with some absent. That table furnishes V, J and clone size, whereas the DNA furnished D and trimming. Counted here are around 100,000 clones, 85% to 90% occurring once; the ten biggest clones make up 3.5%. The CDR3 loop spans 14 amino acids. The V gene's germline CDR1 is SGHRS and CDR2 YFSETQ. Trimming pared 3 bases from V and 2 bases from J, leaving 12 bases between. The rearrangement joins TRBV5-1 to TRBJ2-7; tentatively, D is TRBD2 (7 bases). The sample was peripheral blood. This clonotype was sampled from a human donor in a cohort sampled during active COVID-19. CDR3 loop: CASSSDGGPYEQYF. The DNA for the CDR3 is TGCGCCAGCAGCTCTGACGGGGGGCCCTACGAGCAGTACTTC.